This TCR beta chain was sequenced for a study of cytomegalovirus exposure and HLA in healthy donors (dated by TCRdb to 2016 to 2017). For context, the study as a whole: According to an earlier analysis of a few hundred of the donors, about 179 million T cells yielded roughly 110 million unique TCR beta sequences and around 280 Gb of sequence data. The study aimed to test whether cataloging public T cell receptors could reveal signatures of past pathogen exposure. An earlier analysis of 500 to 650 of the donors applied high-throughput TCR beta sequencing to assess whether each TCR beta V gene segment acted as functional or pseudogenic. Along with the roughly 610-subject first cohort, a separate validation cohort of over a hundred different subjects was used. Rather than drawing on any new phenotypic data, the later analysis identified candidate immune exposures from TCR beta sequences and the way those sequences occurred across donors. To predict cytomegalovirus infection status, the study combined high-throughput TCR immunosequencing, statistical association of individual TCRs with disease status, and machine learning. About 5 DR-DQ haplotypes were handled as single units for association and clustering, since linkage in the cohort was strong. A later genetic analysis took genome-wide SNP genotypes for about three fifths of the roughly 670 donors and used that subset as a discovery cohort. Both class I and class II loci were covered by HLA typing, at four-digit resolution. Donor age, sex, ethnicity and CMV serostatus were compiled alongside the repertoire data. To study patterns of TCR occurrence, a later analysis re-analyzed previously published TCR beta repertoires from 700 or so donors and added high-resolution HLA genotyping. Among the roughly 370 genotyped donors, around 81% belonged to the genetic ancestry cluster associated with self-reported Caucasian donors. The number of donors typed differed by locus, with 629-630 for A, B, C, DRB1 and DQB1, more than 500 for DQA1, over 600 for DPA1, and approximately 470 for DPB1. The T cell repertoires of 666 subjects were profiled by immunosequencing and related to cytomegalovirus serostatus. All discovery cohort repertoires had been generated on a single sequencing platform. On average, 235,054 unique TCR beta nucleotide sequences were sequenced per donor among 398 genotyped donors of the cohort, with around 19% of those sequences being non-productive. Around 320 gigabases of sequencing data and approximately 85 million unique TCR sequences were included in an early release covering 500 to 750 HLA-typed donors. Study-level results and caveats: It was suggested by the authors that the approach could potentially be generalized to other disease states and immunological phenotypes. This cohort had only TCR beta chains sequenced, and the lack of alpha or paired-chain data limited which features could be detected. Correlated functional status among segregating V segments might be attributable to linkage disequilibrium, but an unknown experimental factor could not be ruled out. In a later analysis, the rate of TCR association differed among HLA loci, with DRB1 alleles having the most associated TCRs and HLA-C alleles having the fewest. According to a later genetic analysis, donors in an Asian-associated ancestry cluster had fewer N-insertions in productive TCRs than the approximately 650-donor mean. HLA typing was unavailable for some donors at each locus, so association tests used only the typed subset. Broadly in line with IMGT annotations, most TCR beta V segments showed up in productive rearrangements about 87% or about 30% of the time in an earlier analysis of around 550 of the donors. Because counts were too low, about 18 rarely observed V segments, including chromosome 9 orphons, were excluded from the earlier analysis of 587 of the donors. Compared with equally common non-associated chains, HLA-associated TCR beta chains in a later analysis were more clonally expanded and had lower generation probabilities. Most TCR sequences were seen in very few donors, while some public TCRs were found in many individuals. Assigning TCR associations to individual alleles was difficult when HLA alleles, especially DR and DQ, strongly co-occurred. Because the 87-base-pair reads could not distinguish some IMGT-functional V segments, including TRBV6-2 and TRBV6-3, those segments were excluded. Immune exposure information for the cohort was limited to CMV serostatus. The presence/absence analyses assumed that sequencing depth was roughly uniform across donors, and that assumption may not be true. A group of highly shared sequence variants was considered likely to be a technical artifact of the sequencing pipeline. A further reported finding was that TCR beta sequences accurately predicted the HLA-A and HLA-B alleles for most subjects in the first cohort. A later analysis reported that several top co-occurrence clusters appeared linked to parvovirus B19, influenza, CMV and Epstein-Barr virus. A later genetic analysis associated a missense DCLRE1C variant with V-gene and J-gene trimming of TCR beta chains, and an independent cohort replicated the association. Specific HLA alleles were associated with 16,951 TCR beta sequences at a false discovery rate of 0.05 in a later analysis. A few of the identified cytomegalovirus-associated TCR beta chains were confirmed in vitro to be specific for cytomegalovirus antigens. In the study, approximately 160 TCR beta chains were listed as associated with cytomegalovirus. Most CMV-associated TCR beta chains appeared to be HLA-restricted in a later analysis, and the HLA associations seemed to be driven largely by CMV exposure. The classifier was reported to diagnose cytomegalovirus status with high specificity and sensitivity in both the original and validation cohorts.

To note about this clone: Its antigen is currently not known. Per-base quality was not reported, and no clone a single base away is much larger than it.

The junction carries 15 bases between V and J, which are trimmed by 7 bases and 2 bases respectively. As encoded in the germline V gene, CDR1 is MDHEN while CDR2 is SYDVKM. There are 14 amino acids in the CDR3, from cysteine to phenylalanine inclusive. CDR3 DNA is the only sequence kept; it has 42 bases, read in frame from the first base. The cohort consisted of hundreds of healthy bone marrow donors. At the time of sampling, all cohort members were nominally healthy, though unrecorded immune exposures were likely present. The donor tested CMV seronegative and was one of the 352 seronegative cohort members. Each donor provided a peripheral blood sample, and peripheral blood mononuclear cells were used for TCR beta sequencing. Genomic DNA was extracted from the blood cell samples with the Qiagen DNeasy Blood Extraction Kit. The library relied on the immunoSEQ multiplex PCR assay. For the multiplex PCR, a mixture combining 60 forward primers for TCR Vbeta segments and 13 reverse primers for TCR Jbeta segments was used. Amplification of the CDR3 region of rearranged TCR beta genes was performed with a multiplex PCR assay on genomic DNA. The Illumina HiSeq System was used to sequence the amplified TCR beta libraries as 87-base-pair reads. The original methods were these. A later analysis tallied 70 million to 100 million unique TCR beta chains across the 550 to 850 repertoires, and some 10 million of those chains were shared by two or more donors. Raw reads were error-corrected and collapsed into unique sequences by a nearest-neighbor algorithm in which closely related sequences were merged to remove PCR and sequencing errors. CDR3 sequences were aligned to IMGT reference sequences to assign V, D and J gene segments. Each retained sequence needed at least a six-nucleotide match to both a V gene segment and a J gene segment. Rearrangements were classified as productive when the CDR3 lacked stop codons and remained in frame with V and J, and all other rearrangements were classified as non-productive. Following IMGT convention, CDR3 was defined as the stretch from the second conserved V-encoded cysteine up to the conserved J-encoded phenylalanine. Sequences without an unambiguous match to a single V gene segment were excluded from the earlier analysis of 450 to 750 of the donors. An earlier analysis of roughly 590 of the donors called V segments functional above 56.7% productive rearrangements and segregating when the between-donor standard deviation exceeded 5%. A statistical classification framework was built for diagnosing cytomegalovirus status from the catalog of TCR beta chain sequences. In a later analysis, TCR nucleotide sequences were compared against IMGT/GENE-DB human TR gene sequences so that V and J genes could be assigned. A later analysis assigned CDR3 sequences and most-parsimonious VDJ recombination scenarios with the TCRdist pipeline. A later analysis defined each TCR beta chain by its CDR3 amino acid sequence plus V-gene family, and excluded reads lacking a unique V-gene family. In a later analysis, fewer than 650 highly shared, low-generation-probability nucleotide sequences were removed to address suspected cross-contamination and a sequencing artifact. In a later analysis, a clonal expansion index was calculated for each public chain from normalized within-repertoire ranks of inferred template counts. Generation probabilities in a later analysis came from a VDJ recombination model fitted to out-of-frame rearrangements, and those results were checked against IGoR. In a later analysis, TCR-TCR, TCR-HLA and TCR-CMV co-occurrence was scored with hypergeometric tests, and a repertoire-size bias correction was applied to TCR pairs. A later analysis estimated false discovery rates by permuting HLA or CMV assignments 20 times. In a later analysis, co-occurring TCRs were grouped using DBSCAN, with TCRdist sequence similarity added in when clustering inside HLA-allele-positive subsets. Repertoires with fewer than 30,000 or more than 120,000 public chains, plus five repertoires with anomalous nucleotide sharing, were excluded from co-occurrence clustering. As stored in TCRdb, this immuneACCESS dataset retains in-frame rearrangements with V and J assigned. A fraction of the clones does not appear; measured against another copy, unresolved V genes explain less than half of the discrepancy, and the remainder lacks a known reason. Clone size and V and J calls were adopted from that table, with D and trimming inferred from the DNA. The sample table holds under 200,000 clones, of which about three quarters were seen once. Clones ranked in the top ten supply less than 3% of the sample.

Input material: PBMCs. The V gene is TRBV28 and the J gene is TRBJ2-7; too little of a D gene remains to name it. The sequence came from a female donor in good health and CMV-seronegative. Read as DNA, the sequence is TGTGCCAGCACTACCGGGTTACGCCCCTACGAGCAGTACTTC. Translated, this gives CASTTGLRPYEQYF.